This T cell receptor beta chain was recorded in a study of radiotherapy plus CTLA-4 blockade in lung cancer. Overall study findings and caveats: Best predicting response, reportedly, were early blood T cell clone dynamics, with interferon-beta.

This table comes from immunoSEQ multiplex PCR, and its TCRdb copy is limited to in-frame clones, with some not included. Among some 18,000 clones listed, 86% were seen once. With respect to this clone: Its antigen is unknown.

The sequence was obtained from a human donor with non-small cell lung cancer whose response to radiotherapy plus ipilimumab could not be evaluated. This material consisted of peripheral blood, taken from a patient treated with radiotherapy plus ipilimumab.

CDR3 region: CASSGSGMNTEAFF. CDR3 nucleotides: TGTGCCAGCTCGGGATCGGGGATGAACACTGAAGCTTTCTTT. V and J are TRBV18 and TRBJ1-1; D gene unclear. Germline CDR1 and CDR2: KGHSH and LQKENI. The V end lost 6 bases, the J end lost 0 bases, and 11 bases lay between the germline ends. The length of the CDR3 is 14 residues.